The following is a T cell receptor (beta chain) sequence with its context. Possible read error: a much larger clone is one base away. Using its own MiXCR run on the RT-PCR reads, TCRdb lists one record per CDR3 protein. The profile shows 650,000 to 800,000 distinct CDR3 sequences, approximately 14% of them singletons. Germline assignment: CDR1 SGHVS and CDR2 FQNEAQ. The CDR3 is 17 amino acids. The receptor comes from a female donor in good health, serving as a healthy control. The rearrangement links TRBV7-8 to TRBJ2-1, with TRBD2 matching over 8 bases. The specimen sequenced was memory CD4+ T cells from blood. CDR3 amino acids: CASSLGRLASTYNEKFF. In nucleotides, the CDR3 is TGTGCCAGCAGCTTAGGGCGACTAGCGTCTACCTACAATGAGAAGTTCTTC. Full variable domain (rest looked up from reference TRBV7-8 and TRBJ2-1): GAGVSQSPRYKVAKRGQDVALRCDPISGHVSLFWYQQALGQGPEFLTYFQNEAQLDKSGLPSDRFFAERPEGSVSTLKIQRTQQEDSAVYLCASSLGRLASTYNEKFFGPGTRLTVL.